Below, 26 T cell receptor beta chains from the same sample are listed, as sequenced in a study of vaccination effects on CD4 cells after COVID-19. Within the ViraFEST assay, antigen-specific CD4+ T cells underwent expansion with viral peptide pools prior to sequencing. Culturing for about 9 days preceded CD4+ T cell isolation. The cohort was immunized with two doses of either the BNT162b2 or mRNA-1273 vaccine. Produced via immunoSEQ multiplex PCR; TCRdb's table is partial and in-frame only. Of around 59,000 clones in the sample, about 73% were seen once. The antigens these receptors bind are not known. This sample comprised CD4+ T cells from PBMCs cultured with HCoV-OC43 spike peptides, obtained after COVID-19 vaccination. Subset of the sample: HCoV-OC43 spike overlapping peptide pool stimulation. The receptors come from a human donor who received a COVID-19 vaccine.

The CDR3 coding sequence is TGTGCCAGCTCACCAGCGACCACCTACCAAGAGACCCAGTACTTC. As protein: CASSPATTYQETQYF. This chain links TRBV18 with TRBJ2-5; D remains unclear. Trimming cost V 2 bases and J 0 bases, with 10 bases left between them. Germline V gene data show CDR1 as KGHSH and CDR2 as LQKENI. CDR3 size: 15 residues.

V and J are TRBV28 and TRBJ2-7; tentatively, D is TRBD1 (6 bases). The CDR3 length is 13 residues. Trimming left V 3 bases short and J 4 bases short, with 10 bases between. The germline V gene encodes CDR1 MDHEN and CDR2 SYDVKM. CDR3 DNA sequence: TGTGCCAGCAGTTTCTACAGGGATTACGAGCAGTACGTC. Translated, it gives CASSFYRDYEQYV.

The chain links TRBV5-1 to TRBJ1-2, with 10 bases that match TRBD1. Germline lookup yields CDR1 SGHRS and CDR2 YFSETQ. CDR3 length: 13 amino acids. J was trimmed by 8 bases and V by 4 bases; bases with no gene match: 5. CDR3 residues: CASSEGTGEGYTF. CDR3 nucleotides: TGCGCCAGCAGCGAGGGGACAGGGGAAGGCTACACCTTC.

Here the CDR3 DNA reads TGTGCCTGGAGATCAGGAGGGAACTCTGGGGCCAACGTCCTGACTTTC. It translates to CAWRSGGNSGANVLTF. The chain couples TRBV30 to TRBJ2-6; the D gene is possibly TRBD2 (6 bases). The CDR3 has 16 amino acids. Germline loops: CDR1 GTSNPN, CDR2 SVGIG (reference sequence). V gave up 3 bases and J gave up 0 bases, with 12 bases separating them.

The chain employs TRBV6-6 and TRBJ2-7; 11 bases map to TRBD1. Germline lookup yields CDR1 MNHNY and CDR2 SVGAGI (reference sequence). The CDR3 sequence is 14 residues long. CDR3: CASSSPGQGDQQYV. The DNA for the CDR3 is TGTGCCAGTAGTTCACCGGGACAGGGGGATCAGCAGTACGTC.

The chain uses TRBV7-2 and TRBJ1-2; D gene uncertain. Trimming took 5 bases from V and 7 from J, leaving 11 bases between them. Germline values: CDR1 SGHTA, CDR2 FQGNSA. This CDR3 comprises 12 residues. CDR3: CASSLTGGGYTF. CDR3 sequence (DNA): TGTGCCAGCAGCCTAACCGGAGGTGGCTACACCTTC. Using reference TRBV7-2 and TRBJ1-2 for the parts outside the CDR3, the full variable domain is GAGVSQSPSNKVTEKGKDVELRCDPISGHTALYWYRQSLGQGLEFLIYFQGNSAPDKSGLPSDRFSAERTGGSVSTLTIQRTQQEDSAVYLCASSLTGGGYTFGSGTRLTVV.

The chain employs TRBV19 and TRBJ1-1; tentative D call: TRBD1 (5 bases). The V end lost 3 bases, the J end lost 10 bases, and 18 bases lay between the germline ends. Germline values: CDR1 LNHDA, CDR2 SQIVND (reference sequence). The CDR3 sequence is 14 residues long. The CDR3 DNA reads TGTGCCAGTAGTATTGTTACTCAGGGCGGGGGAGCTTTCTTT. The encoded protein is CASSIVTQGGGAFF.

V gene TRBV3-1 (or the pseudogene TRBV3-2) combines with J gene TRBJ2-4; weak D call: TRBD1 (6 bases). The CDR3 contains 16 residues. Germline V gene data show CDR1 as LGHDT and CDR2 as YNNKEL (reference sequence). V was cut by 3 bases and J by 0 bases, with 12 bases left in between. The DNA of the CDR3 is TGTGCCAGCAGCCAGATACAGGGCTTAGCCAAAAACATTCAGTACTTC. It translates to CASSQIQGLAKNIQYF.

The chain links TRBV12-5 to TRBJ2-5; no clear D gene. Germline CDR1 and CDR2: LGHNT and FRNRAP. CDR3 size: 14 residues. With 4 bases removed from V and 0 bases from J, the gap between germline ends came to 9 bases. CDR3: CASGSPPYQETQYF. For the CDR3, the DNA is TGTGCTAGTGGTTCCCCCCCGTACCAAGAGACCCAGTACTTC.

This clone was detected only a few times. J is TRBJ2-2 and V is TRBV7-3; D gene ambiguous. The length of the CDR3 is 15 residues. Germline-derived CDR1 and CDR2 are SGHTA and FQGTGA. Trimming cost V 2 bases and J 4 bases, with 11 bases left between them. The DNA of the CDR3 is TGTGCCAGCAGCTTACAAGATGCGAGCACCGGGGAGCTGTTTTTT. It yields the protein CASSLQDASTGELFF. The complete variable domain, with remaining parts taken from reference TRBV7-3 and TRBJ2-2, reads GAGVSQTPSNKVTEKGKYVELRCDPISGHTALYWYRQSLGQGPEFLIYFQGTGAADDSGLPNDRFFAVRPEGSVSTLKIQRTERGDSAVYLCASSLQDASTGELFFGEGSRLTVL.

The V gene is TRBV19, the J gene TRBJ1-5; perhaps TRBD1 as D (5 bases). Germline lookup yields CDR1 LNHDA and CDR2 SQIVND (reference sequence). This CDR3 is 16 amino acids long. The V and J ends lost 4 bases and 5 bases respectively, with 18 bases between them. The CDR3 nucleotides read TGTGCCAGTAGTAGATCCGGGACCTTACCCGATCAGCCCCAGCATTTT. Encoded protein: CASSRSGTLPDQPQHF.

The genes are TRBV10-3 and TRBJ2-1; D not resolved. The CDR3 runs to 16 residues. V lost 0 bases and J lost 0, with 9 bases in between. Germline V gives CDR1 ENHRY, CDR2 SYGVKD. The CDR3 spells CAISESFLGSYNEQFF. Here the CDR3 DNA reads TGTGCCATCAGTGAGTCGTTCCTCGGCTCCTACAATGAGCAGTTCTTC.

The gene calls are TRBV10-2 and TRBJ1-2; a possible D gene is TRBD1 (6 bases). Germline lookup yields CDR1 WSHSY and CDR2 SAAADI. The CDR3 extends over 12 amino acids. V was clipped by 6 bases and J by 8 bases, with 13 bases between them. CDR3 in amino acids: CASSPDRTGYTF. The CDR3 DNA follows: TGCGCCAGCAGCCCCGACAGGACCGGCTACACCTTC.

V usage is TRBV30 and J usage is TRBJ1-4; 7 nucleotides match TRBD1. CDR1 GTSNPN and CDR2 SVGIG come from the germline V gene (reference sequence). Trimming cost V 8 bases and J 4 bases; bases outside gene matches: 4. The CDR3 has 12 residues. DNA of the CDR3: TGTGCCCGCCAGGGGGGTAATGAAAAACTGTTTTTT. Its translation: CARQGGNEKLFF.

This chain joins TRBV3-1 (or the pseudogene TRBV3-2) and TRBJ1-2; 8 bases agree with TRBD1. CDR1 is LGHDT and CDR2 is YNNKEL in the germline V gene (reference sequence). The CDR3 runs 15 residues. The V gene end was trimmed by 1 base and the J gene end by 4 bases; junction bases not matched to a gene: 5. The CDR3 nucleotides are TGTGCCAGCAGCCAAGGGGACGGACAGGGCTATGGCTACACCTTC. This encodes CASSQGDGQGYGYTF.

The chain carries TRBV11-3 and TRBJ1-1; unclear D gene. This CDR3 has 13 residues. The V end lost 3 bases, the J end lost 3 bases, and 8 bases lay between the germline ends. Germline-derived CDR1 and CDR2 are SGHNT and YENEEA. This CDR3 reads CASSFRRYTEAFF. The DNA of the CDR3 is TGTGCCAGCAGCTTCCGACGATACACTGAAGCTTTCTTT.

This rearrangement joins TRBV19 to TRBJ2-2; D unresolved. Germline values: CDR1 LNHDA, CDR2 SQIVND (reference sequence). CDR3 length equals 13 residues. The ends were cut back, 4 bases at V and 6 bases at J, with 9 bases in the middle. CDR3 DNA: TGTGCCAGTAGTAACACCCGGGCCGGGGAGCTGTTTTTT. Its protein is CASSNTRAGELFF.

The genes are TRBV9 and TRBJ2-3, with TRBD2 matching over 7 bases. The germline V gene has CDR1 SGDLS and CDR2 YYNGEE. The V and J ends lost 4 bases and 1 base, in that order; junction bases with no gene match: 9. The CDR3 spans 16 residues. In DNA, the CDR3 is TGTGCCAGCAGCCCAAACGATGCGGGGGGCACAGATACGCAGTATTTT. Its translation is CASSPNDAGGTDTQYF.

The chain links TRBV6-5 to TRBJ2-5; the D gene is possibly TRBD1 (6 bases). V was clipped by 6 bases and J by 5 bases, with 13 bases between them. The germline CDR1 and CDR2 sequences are MNHEY and SVGAGI. The CDR3 consists of 13 residues. CDR3 amino acids: CASRKTGLETQYF. The CDR3 nucleotides read TGTGCCAGCAGGAAGACAGGTTTGGAGACCCAGTACTTC.

This clone was detected once. The chain recombines TRBV6-5 with TRBJ2-3, with 7 bases that match TRBD2. Germline V gives CDR1 MNHEY, CDR2 SVGAGI. J lost 3 bases, V lost 6 bases, and 6 bases had no gene match. This CDR3 has 14 amino acids. The CDR3 region is CASRGPGGTDTQYF. The CDR3 coding sequence is TGTGCCAGCAGAGGGCCGGGAGGTACAGATACGCAGTATTTT.

The J gene is TRBJ1-2, the V gene TRBV4-3, with D possibly being TRBD1 (5 bases). Deletions cut 0 bases from V and 7 bases from J, with 15 bases between. Germline V gives CDR1 LGHNA, CDR2 YSLEER. CDR3 size: 15 residues. This CDR3 reads CASSQDEGYPSGYTF. The CDR3 DNA is TGCGCCAGCAGCCAAGATGAGGGGTACCCTTCTGGCTACACCTTC.

Only a few counts were recorded for this clone. This chain joins TRBV7-2 and TRBJ1-1, with D unresolved. The CDR3 is 15 amino acids. Looked up from germline, CDR1 is SGHTA and CDR2 is FQGNSA. Trimming removed 1 base from V and 3 bases from J, with 12 bases in between. The DNA for the CDR3 is TGTGCCAGCAGCTTAGAGGCAGGCCTATACACTGAAGCTTTCTTT. It specifies CASSLEAGLYTEAFF.

The chain couples TRBV20-1 to TRBJ1-1, with TRBD1 identical over 7 bases. This CDR3 has 11 residues. Germline V gene data show CDR1 as DFQATT and CDR2 as SNEGSKA (reference sequence). The V gene end was trimmed by 5 bases and the J gene end by 6 bases; junction bases not matched to a gene: 3. The CDR3 DNA reads as TGCAGTGCTCTCGACAGGGCTGAAGCTTTCTTT. Protein sequence: CSALDRAEAFF.

In its sample, this clone was seen a few times. The chain recombines TRBV5-1 with TRBJ1-5; 9 nucleotides agree with TRBD1. This CDR3 spans 15 amino acids. After removal of 4 bases from V and 5 bases from J, the junction contained 7 bases not matched to a gene. Germline assignment: CDR1 SGHRS and CDR2 YFSETQ. CDR3 coding DNA: TGCGCCAGCAGCACTACGGGACAGGGTGATCAGCCCCAGCATTTT. It translates to CASSTTGQGDQPQHF.

V usage is TRBV5-1 and J usage is TRBJ1-2; no reliable D call. CDR1 is SGHRS and CDR2 is YFSETQ in the germline V gene. V was trimmed by 0 bases and J by 8 bases, leaving 11 bases between them. This CDR3 has 13 amino acids. The CDR3 is CASSLGVNRGYTF. CDR3 sequence (DNA): TGCGCCAGCAGCTTGGGCGTGAATAGGGGCTACACCTTC.

This chain uses TRBV28 with TRBJ2-7; 7 nucleotides align to TRBD1. Germline V CDR1 and CDR2: MDHEN, SYDVKM. This CDR3 has 14 residues. V dropped 8 bases and J dropped 5; count of bases not matched to a gene: 12. CDR3 sequence (DNA): TGTGCCAGCCGAACAGGGGTCGGGTCCCACGAGCAGTACGTC. Protein product: CASRTGVGSHEQYV.